This record covers a single T cell receptor beta chain. The method was immunoSEQ multiplex PCR; TCRdb's version includes in-frame clones alone and lacks a portion of them. Among roughly 15,000 clones, around 76% were seen once, and the ten largest hold less than 25%. The data stem from a study of T cells after somatic rescue of genetic block. Material: peripheral blood mononuclear cells (PBMCs). The TCR sequence derives from a boy aged 5-17 years.

The CDR3 sequence: CASSSRGTSGYNEQFF. The CDR3 nucleotides read TGTGCCAGCAGCTCCCGTGGGACTAGCGGCTACAATGAGCAGTTCTTC. The chain employs TRBV11-3 and TRBJ2-1; 11 nucleotides agree with TRBD2. CDR1 is SGHNT, CDR2 YENEEA, per germline. J lost 3 bases, V lost 4 bases, and 5 bases had no gene match. This CDR3 is 16 amino acids long.